This TCR beta chain was recorded in a study of blood T cell repertoires in COVID-19. About the study: COVID-19 samples, acute and convalescent, were from the United States, Italy and Spain. The analysed material was cDNA or gDNA that came from T cells, B-cell-depleted T cells, or PBMCs.

Original processing methods: Quantification of nucleated cells was approximated via reference gene primer amplification. Method: immunoSEQ multiplex PCR; TCRdb's copy keeps in-frame clones and lacks some. The V and J calls and clone size were taken over from that table, and D and trimming were inferred from the DNA. The sample comprises 100,000 to 110,000 clones, approximately 86% of which are singletons, and 5% rests with the top ten. V dropped 10 bases and J dropped 4; count of bases not matched to a gene: 4. Per germline, CDR1 LGHDT and CDR2 YNNKEL (reference sequence). The CDR3 has 12 amino acids.

The sequencing input was peripheral blood. The sequence was obtained from a human donor in a cohort sampled during active COVID-19. The V and J genes are TRBV3-1 (or the pseudogene TRBV3-2) and TRBJ1-1, with 9 nucleotides matching TRBD1. The CDR3 loop reads CATPTGGTEAFF. CDR3 DNA sequence: TGTGCCACCCCGACAGGGGGCACTGAAGCTTTCTTT.